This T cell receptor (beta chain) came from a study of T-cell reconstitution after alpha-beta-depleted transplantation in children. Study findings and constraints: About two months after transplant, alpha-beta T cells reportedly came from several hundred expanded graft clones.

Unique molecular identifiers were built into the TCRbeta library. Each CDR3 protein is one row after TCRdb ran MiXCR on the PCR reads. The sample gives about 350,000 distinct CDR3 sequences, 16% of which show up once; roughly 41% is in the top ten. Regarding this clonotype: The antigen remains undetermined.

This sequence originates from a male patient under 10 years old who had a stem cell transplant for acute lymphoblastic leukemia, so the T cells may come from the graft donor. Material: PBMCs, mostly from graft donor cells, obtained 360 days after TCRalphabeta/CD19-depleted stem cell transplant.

This chain's CDR3 is CASSLALDRNTEAFF. CDR3 in DNA: TGTGCCAGCTCTCTTGCTTTGGACAGGAACACTGAAGCTTTCTTT. V and J are TRBV18 and TRBJ1-1, with D maybe TRBD1 (6 bases). Trimming stripped 6 bases from V and 1 base from J, with 15 bases between. The CDR3 spans 15 residues. Germline V CDR1 and CDR2: KGHSH, LQKENI.